The rows below give T cell receptor beta chains drawn from one sample of a study of blood T cell repertoires in COVID-19. Sequenced by immunoSEQ multiplex PCR; TCRdb stores in-frame clones only, minus some. The repertoire includes over 90,000 clones, roughly four fifths of them detected once, and 6.5% to 8.5% sits in the top ten. Sequenced material: peripheral blood. The receptors come from a man between 45 and 60 years old with active or convalescent COVID-19. Each CDR3 is given with its conserved first and last residue. A D gene is named only where the DNA matches it firmly. Some rows have no size entry. The others give once, few or many, or a class for an expanded clone.

j_gene: TRBJ1-5
abundance: NA
v_gene: TRBV9
d_gene: NA
CDR3nt: TGTGCCAGCAGCGCGGACTTGTATCAGCCCCAGCATTTT
CDR3aa: CASSADLYQPQHF

j_gene: TRBJ2-1
abundance: NA
v_gene: TRBV5-6
d_gene: TRBD2
CDR3nt: TGTGCCAGCAGCTGGGACTATCGGGGCTACAATGAGCAGTTCTTC
CDR3aa: CASSWDYRGYNEQFF

j_gene: TRBJ1-5
abundance: NA
v_gene: TRBV12-3/TRBV12-4
d_gene: NA
CDR3nt: TGTGCCAGCAGTTTAGGAGCGTCCCAGCCCCAGCATTTT
CDR3aa: CASSLGASQPQHF

j_gene: TRBJ1-4
abundance: NA
v_gene: TRBV5-1
d_gene: NA
CDR3nt: TGCGCCAGCAGCCCCAGTGCAACTAATGAAAAACTGTTTTTT
CDR3aa: CASSPSATNEKLFF

j_gene: TRBJ1-6
abundance: NA
v_gene: TRBV6-5
d_gene: NA
CDR3nt: TGTGCCAGCAGTTACGAGGGCCTTAATTCACCCCTCCACTTT
CDR3aa: CASSYEGLNSPLHF

j_gene: TRBJ1-5
abundance: NA
v_gene: TRBV9
d_gene: NA
CDR3nt: TGTGCCAGCAGCGTAGGAGCCGGAGATAGCAATCAGCCCCAGCATTTT
CDR3aa: CASSVGAGDSNQPQHF

j_gene: TRBJ2-7
abundance: few
v_gene: TRBV7-2
d_gene: TRBD2
CDR3nt: TGTGCCAGCAGCTTACCTCCTTGGGGGGGGTTCTCCTACGAGCAGTACTTC
CDR3aa: CASSLPPWGGFSYEQYF

j_gene: TRBJ1-2
abundance: NA
v_gene: TRBV10-3
d_gene: NA
CDR3nt: TGTGCCATCACGGGAGGGGACTATGGCTACACCTTC
CDR3aa: CAITGGDYGYTF

j_gene: TRBJ2-2
abundance: NA
v_gene: TRBV5-1
d_gene: TRBD2
CDR3nt: TGCGCCAGCAGCCCCACCGGGGGGGCCTCGGGCACCGGGGAGCTGTTTTTT
CDR3aa: CASSPTGGASGTGELFF

j_gene: TRBJ1-6
abundance: NA
v_gene: TRBV6-1
d_gene: TRBD1
CDR3nt: TGTGCCAGCAGTGAATCCCGGACAGGCGGGGCCGGGAACTCACCCCTCCACTTT
CDR3aa: CASSESRTGGAGNSPLHF

j_gene: TRBJ1-1
abundance: NA
v_gene: TRBV28
d_gene: TRBD1
CDR3nt: TGTGCCAGCAGATCGACAGGGTATAGGGGAGCTTTCTTT
CDR3aa: CASRSTGYRGAFF

j_gene: TRBJ2-4
abundance: NA
v_gene: TRBV25-1
d_gene: TRBD1
CDR3nt: TGTGCCAGCAGTGAATCCCAGGGGGCTTGGGCCATTCAGTACTTC
CDR3aa: CASSESQGAWAIQYF

j_gene: TRBJ2-1
abundance: NA
v_gene: TRBV27
d_gene: TRBD2
CDR3nt: TGTGCCACCCACCAAAGCGGGGGCTCCTACAATGAGCAGTTCTTC
CDR3aa: CATHQSGGSYNEQFF

j_gene: TRBJ2-7
abundance: NA
v_gene: TRBV7-2
d_gene: NA
CDR3nt: TGTGCCAGCAGCCTCCATTTTCAGGGGACCCTCTACGAGCAGTACTTC
CDR3aa: CASSLHFQGTLYEQYF

j_gene: TRBJ2-1
abundance: NA
v_gene: TRBV7-2
d_gene: TRBD2
CDR3nt: TGTGCCAGCAGCTTAGGAGCGGGGGCGCACAATGAGCAGTTCTTC
CDR3aa: CASSLGAGAHNEQFF

j_gene: TRBJ2-7
abundance: NA
v_gene: TRBV6-6
d_gene: NA
CDR3nt: TGTGCCAGCAGTTACTCTAGCAGCTCCTACGAGCAGTACTTC
CDR3aa: CASSYSSSSYEQYF

j_gene: TRBJ1-5
abundance: NA
v_gene: TRBV7-9
d_gene: NA
CDR3nt: TGTGCCAGCAGCTTAGCGACGGGAGGGCAGCCCCAGCATTTT
CDR3aa: CASSLATGGQPQHF

j_gene: TRBJ1-2
abundance: NA
v_gene: TRBV30
d_gene: TRBD1
CDR3nt: TGTGCCTGGAGTACTCCGGGACAGGGGGCAACTGGCTACACCTTC
CDR3aa: CAWSTPGQGATGYTF

j_gene: TRBJ2-1
abundance: NA
v_gene: TRBV5-4
d_gene: NA
CDR3nt: TGTGCCAGCAGCTTGGCTTCTAGTATTGTGAATGAGCAGTTCTTC
CDR3aa: CASSLASSIVNEQFF

j_gene: TRBJ2-6
abundance: NA
v_gene: TRBV10-3
d_gene: NA
CDR3nt: TGTGCCATCAGTGAGTCAGGTACAGGGCGCACTGGGGCCAACGTCCTGACTTTC
CDR3aa: CAISESGTGRTGANVLTF

j_gene: TRBJ1-1
abundance: NA
v_gene: TRBV4-2
d_gene: NA
CDR3nt: TGTGCCAGCAGTACAGGGAACACTGAAGCTTTCTTT
CDR3aa: CASSTGNTEAFF

j_gene: TRBJ2-3
abundance: NA
v_gene: TRBV5-1
d_gene: TRBD2
CDR3nt: TGCGCCAGCAGCGAAGCGGGGGATGGCACAGATACGCAGTATTTT
CDR3aa: CASSEAGDGTDTQYF

j_gene: TRBJ2-5
abundance: NA
v_gene: TRBV4-1
d_gene: TRBD1
CDR3nt: TGCGCCAGCAGCCATGGACAGGGGTTCGAGACCCAGTACTTC
CDR3aa: CASSHGQGFETQYF

j_gene: TRBJ2-1
abundance: few
v_gene: TRBV19
d_gene: TRBD1
CDR3nt: TGTGCCAGTAGTATGCGCCCCAATCCGGGACAGGGGGCTAATGAGCAGTTCTTC
CDR3aa: CASSMRPNPGQGANEQFF

j_gene: TRBJ1-2
abundance: once
v_gene: TRBV10-3
d_gene: TRBD1
CDR3nt: TGTGCCATCAGTGAGTCCGGGACAGGCTATGGCTACACCTTC
CDR3aa: CAISESGTGYGYTF

j_gene: TRBJ1-5
abundance: NA
v_gene: TRBV5-1
d_gene: NA
CDR3nt: TGCGCCAGCAGCTTGGCTGGGGGGGGTAATCCCCAGCATTTT
CDR3aa: CASSLAGGGNPQHF

j_gene: TRBJ1-5
abundance: NA
v_gene: TRBV6-6
d_gene: NA
CDR3nt: TGTGCCAGCAGTTACGGGGGGGGGTCCAATCAGCCCCAGCATTTT
CDR3aa: CASSYGGGSNQPQHF